This is a list of T cell receptor beta chains from one sample in a study of beta chain features in type 1 diabetes. TCRdb's table, derived via immunoSEQ multiplex PCR, lists solely in-frame clones and lacks some. The sample carries about 660,000 clones, 11% to 15% recorded once. What was sequenced was naive CD4+ T cells from blood. All receptors derive from a man between 18 and 29 years old with type 1 diabetes. Both conserved end residues are part of each CDR3. The order of the fields is CDR3 length, V gene, D gene, J gene, clone size, CDR3 protein, CDR3 DNA. D genes are given only for firm matches. Some rows have no size entry. The others give once, few or many, or a class for an expanded clone.

12,TRBV2,-,TRBJ2-2,few,CATKPRTGELFF,TGTGCCACCAAACCCCGCACCGGGGAGCTGTTTTTT
15,TRBV9,TRBD2,TRBJ2-2,-,CASSALAGATGELFF,TGTGCCAGCAGCGCTCTAGCGGGAGCGACCGGGGAGCTGTTTTTT
13,TRBV2,-,TRBJ1-4,few,CARGDGRNEKLFF,TGTGCCAGGGGGGACGGAAGGAATGAAAAACTGTTTTTT
15,TRBV28,-,TRBJ1-6,-,CASSLFGVSNSPLHF,TGTGCCAGCAGTTTATTTGGGGTCTCCAATTCACCCCTCCACTTT
16,TRBV1,-,TRBJ2-7,-,CTSGIGLAGVRWKQYF,TGCACCAGCGGCATTGGACTAGCGGGAGTTAGGTGGAAGCAGTACTTC
15,TRBV27,TRBD1,TRBJ1-4,few,CASRVRQGFGEKLFF,TGTGCCAGCAGGGTCAGACAGGGATTTGGGGAAAAACTGTTTTTT
17,TRBV7-2,TRBD1,TRBJ2-4,-,CASSLAGTGLAKNIQYF,TGTGCCAGCAGCTTAGCGGGGACAGGACTAGCCAAAAACATTCAGTACTTC
12,TRBV30,-,TRBJ2-3,few,CAWSHNRNTQYF,TGTGCCTGGAGCCACAATCGCAATACGCAGTATTTT
12,TRBV30,-,TRBJ2-4,-,CAFRTRRNIQYF,TGTGCCTTCCGTACGAGGAGAAACATTCAGTACTTC
16,TRBV30,-,TRBJ1-3,-,CAWSVGGTNSGNTIYF,TGTGCCTGGAGTGTCGGAGGGACGAATTCTGGAAACACCATATATTTT
14,TRBV7-2,-,TRBJ1-1,-,CASSSPEGSRYAFF,TGTGCCAGCAGCTCACCGGAGGGGTCTAGATATGCTTTCTTT
12,TRBV7-2,-,TRBJ2-1,-,CASSQQGIEQFF,TGTGCCAGCAGCCAACAGGGAATTGAGCAGTTCTTC
13,TRBV7-3,-,TRBJ1-1,few,CASSFDKNTEAFF,TGTGCCAGCAGCTTCGACAAGAACACTGAAGCTTTCTTT
13,TRBV5-1,-,TRBJ2-5,few,CASSFRDQETQYF,TGCGCCAGCAGCTTTAGGGACCAAGAGACCCAGTACTTC
13,TRBV30,TRBD2,TRBJ2-7,-,CAWSVRLANEQYF,TGTGCCTGGAGCGTACGACTAGCGAACGAGCAGTACTTC